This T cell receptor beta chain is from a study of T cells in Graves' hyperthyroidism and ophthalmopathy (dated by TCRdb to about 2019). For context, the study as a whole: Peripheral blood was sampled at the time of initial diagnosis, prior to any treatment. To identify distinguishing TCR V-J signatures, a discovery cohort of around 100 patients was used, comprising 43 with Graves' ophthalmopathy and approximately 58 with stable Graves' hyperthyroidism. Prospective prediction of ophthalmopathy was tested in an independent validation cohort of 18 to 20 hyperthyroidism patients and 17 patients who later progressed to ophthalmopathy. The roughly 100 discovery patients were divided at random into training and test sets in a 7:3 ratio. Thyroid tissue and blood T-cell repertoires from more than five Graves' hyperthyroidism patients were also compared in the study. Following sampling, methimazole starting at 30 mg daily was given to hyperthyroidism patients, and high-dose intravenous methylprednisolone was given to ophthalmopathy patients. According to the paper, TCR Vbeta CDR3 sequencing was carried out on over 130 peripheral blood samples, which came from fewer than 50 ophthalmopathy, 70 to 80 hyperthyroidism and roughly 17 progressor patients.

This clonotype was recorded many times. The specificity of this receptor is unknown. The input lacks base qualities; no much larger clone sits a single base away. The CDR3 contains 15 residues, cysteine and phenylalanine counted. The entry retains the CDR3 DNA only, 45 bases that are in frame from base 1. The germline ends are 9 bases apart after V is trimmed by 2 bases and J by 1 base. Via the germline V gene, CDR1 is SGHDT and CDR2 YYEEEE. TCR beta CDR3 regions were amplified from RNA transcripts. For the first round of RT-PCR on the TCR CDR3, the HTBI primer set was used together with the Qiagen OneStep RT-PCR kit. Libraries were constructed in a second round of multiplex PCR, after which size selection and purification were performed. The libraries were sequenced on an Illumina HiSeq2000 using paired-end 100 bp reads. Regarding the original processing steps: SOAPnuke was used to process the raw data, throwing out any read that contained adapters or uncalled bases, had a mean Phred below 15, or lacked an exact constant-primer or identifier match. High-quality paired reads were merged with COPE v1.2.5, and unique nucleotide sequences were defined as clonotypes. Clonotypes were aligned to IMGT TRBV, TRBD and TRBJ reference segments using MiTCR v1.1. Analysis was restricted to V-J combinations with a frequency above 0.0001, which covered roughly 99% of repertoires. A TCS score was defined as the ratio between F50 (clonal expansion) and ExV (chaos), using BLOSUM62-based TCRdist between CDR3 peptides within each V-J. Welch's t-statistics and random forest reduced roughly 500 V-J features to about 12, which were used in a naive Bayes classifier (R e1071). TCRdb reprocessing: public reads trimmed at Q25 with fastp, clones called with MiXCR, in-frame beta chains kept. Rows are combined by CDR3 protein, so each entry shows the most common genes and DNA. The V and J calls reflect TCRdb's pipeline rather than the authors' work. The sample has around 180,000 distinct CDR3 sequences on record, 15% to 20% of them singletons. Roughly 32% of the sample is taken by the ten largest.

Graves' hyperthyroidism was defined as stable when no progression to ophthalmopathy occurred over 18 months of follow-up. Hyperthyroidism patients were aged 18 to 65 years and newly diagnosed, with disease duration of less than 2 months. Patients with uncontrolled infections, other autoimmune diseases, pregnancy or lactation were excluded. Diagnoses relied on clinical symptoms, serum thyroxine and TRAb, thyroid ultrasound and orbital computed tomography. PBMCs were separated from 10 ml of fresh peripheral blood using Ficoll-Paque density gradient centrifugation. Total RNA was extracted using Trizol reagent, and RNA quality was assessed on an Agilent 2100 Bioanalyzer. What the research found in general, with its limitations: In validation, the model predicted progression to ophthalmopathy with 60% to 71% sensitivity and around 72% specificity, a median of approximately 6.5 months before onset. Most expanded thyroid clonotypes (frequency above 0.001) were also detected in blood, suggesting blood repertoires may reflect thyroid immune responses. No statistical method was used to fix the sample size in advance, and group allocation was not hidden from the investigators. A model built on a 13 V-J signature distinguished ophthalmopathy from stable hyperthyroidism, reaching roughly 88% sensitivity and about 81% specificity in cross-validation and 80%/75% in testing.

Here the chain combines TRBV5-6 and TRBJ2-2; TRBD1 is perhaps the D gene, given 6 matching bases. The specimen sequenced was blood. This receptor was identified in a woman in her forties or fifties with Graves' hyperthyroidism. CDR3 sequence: CASSFDRRNTGELFF. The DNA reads TGTGCCAGCAGCTTCGACAGGCGGAACACCGGGGAGCTGTTTTTT.